Listed here are 29 T cell receptor beta chains from one sample, sequenced in a study of OX40 agonist ivuxolimab in advanced cancers. Assay used: immunoSEQ multiplex PCR; TCRdb lists only in-frame clones, some missing. The sample records 50,000 to 85,000 clones, about 85% being singletons. Sequencing used CD4+ or CD8+ T cells sorted from blood, obtained in a trial of the OX40 agonist ivuxolimab. The receptors here all came from an adult with an advanced solid tumor such as melanoma, head and neck, liver or kidney cancer.

The chain employs TRBV7-4 and TRBJ1-6; a possible D gene is TRBD1 (5 bases). V was pared by 2 bases and J by 0 bases, with 11 bases between. CDR1 and CDR2 (germline): SGHVT, SQSDAQ. CDR3 length: 17 residues. In DNA, the CDR3 is TGTGCCAGCAGCTTAAAATGGGGGAGCTCCTATAATTCACCCCTCCACTTT. Its protein product is CASSLKWGSSYNSPLHF. Complete variable domain (other parts from reference TRBV7-4 and TRBJ1-6): GAGVSQSPRYKVAKRGRDVALRCDSISGHVTLYWYRQTLGQGSEVLTYSQSDAQRDKSGRPSGRFSAERPERSVSTLKIQRTEQGDSAVYLCASSLKWGSSYNSPLHFGNGTRLTVT.

The chain combines TRBV6-6 with TRBJ2-1, with D possibly TRBD1 on 6 matching bases. Germline CDR1 is MNHNY and CDR2 is SVGAGI (reference sequence). The CDR3 is 15 amino acids. Trimming cost V 2 bases and J 2 bases, with 10 bases left between them. Here the CDR3 DNA reads TGTGCCAGCAGTTACAGACAGGTGACCTACAATGAGCAGTTCTTC. This translates into CASSYRQVTYNEQFF.

This chain links TRBV5-1 with TRBJ2-2; 7 nucleotides line up with TRBD1. V trimming: 0 bases; J trimming: 0 bases; junction bases outside the gene matches: 5. The CDR3 has 17 residues. Germline values: CDR1 SGHRS, CDR2 YFSETQ. Written as DNA, the CDR3 is TGCGCCAGCAGCTTGGATGGTGGGACAGCGAACACCGGGGAGCTGTTTTTT. Translated: CASSLDGGTANTGELFF.

V usage is TRBV9 and J usage is TRBJ2-2; 10 nucleotides match TRBD2. Germline trimming cut 4 bases from V and 8 bases from J; bases unmatched to any gene: 17. The CDR3 spans 18 residues. Germline CDR1 is SGDLS and CDR2 is YYNGEE. The CDR3 sequence is CASSPRFWTSGGSGELFF. Here the CDR3 DNA reads TGTGCCAGCAGCCCGCGCTTTTGGACTAGCGGAGGGTCAGGGGAGCTGTTTTTT. Based on the CDR3 plus reference TRBV9 and TRBJ2-2, the full variable domain is DSGVTQTPKHLITATGQRVTLRCSPRSGDLSVYWYQQSLDQGLQFLIQYYNGEERAKGNILERFSAQQFPDLHSELNLSSLELGDSALYFCASSPRFWTSGGSGELFFGEGSRLTVL.

The genes are TRBV28 and TRBJ2-7; D possibly corresponds to TRBD1 (5 bases). The CDR3 length is 11 residues. Trimming pared 8 bases from V and 4 bases from J, leaving 9 bases between. Germline CDR1 reads MDHEN; CDR2 reads SYDVKM. The CDR3 DNA reads as TGTGCCAGCCAGGGATTGTACGAGCAGTACTTC. Protein product: CASQGLYEQYF.

The V and J genes are TRBV6-1 and TRBJ1-2; 10 nucleotides align to TRBD1. CDR3 length equals 14 residues. The junction had 13 bases not matched to a gene; V was cut back by 6 bases and J by 12 bases. Germline V gene lookup returns CDR1 MNHNS and CDR2 SASEGT. Written as DNA, the CDR3 is TGTGCCAGCAGAAAAAGCTCCGGGACAGGGGTCGACACCTTC. Amino acids: CASRKSSGTGVDTF.

V gene TRBV2 combines with J gene TRBJ1-2; the D gene is possibly TRBD1 (5 bases). The CDR3 is 13 amino acids. Per germline, CDR1 SNHLY and CDR2 FYNNEI. Trimming removed 3 bases from V and 4 bases from J, with 9 bases in between. Written as DNA, the CDR3 is TGTGCCAGCAGTGAGCAGGGCCCCTATGGCTACACCTTC. Amino acid sequence: CASSEQGPYGYTF.

The chain recombines TRBV6-6 with TRBJ2-4; TRBD1 agrees at 10 bases. Germline V gene sequence: CDR1 MNHNY, CDR2 SVGAGI (reference sequence). V shed 6 bases, J shed 2 bases, and the junction held 7 bases outside the gene matches. The length of the CDR3 is 16 residues. The CDR3 reads CASSSGQGGTKNIQYF. DNA for the CDR3: TGTGCCAGCAGCTCCGGACAGGGGGGGACCAAAAACATTCAGTACTTC.

This sequence joins TRBV6-6 and TRBJ1-2; D might be TRBD1 (6 bases). V dropped 6 bases and J dropped 4 bases, with 9 bases sitting between them. Germline CDR1 is MNHNY and CDR2 is SVGAGI (reference sequence). The CDR3 has 12 amino acids. Here the CDR3 reads CASRQGSYGYTF. Written as DNA, the CDR3 is TGTGCCAGCAGGCAGGGGAGCTATGGCTACACCTTC.

This clone has just one count. The gene calls are TRBV6-5 and TRBJ1-1; D not resolved. The CDR3 runs 16 residues. V was pared by 4 bases and J by 4 bases, with 19 bases between. The germline V gene encodes CDR1 MNHEY and CDR2 SVGAGI. The CDR3 sequence: CASSWGVEVRSTEAFF. CDR3 in DNA: TGTGCCAGCAGTTGGGGAGTCGAGGTGAGGAGCACTGAAGCTTTCTTT.

The chain couples TRBV7-3 to TRBJ1-1; D possibly corresponds to TRBD1 (5 bases). V lost 5 bases and J lost 6, with 13 bases in between. CDR3 length: 13 amino acids. In germline, CDR1 is SGHTA, CDR2 FQGTGA. CDR3: CASSDYPGAEAFF. CDR3 DNA: TGTGCCAGCAGCGACTACCCGGGGGCTGAAGCTTTCTTT.

The chain uses TRBV29-1 and TRBJ1-4; weak D call: TRBD1 (5 bases). V was cut by 0 bases and J by 7 bases, with 12 bases left in between. The CDR3 loop spans 14 amino acids. CDR1 is SQVTM and CDR2 is ANQGSEA in the germline V gene. The DNA for the CDR3 is TGCAGCGTTGAAGAGTCGGGGGAAGGTGAAAAACTGTTTTTT. Translated, it gives CSVEESGEGEKLFF.

The chain is built from TRBV5-1 and TRBJ2-2; 9 bases line up with TRBD1. The ends lost 4 bases at V and 0 bases at J; junction bases unmatched: 1. CDR1 SGHRS and CDR2 YFSETQ come from the germline V gene. The CDR3 is 15 residues long. The CDR3 sequence is CASSRDRANTGELFF. CDR3 in DNA: TGCGCCAGCAGCCGGGACAGGGCGAACACCGGGGAGCTGTTTTTT.

The chain employs TRBV6-1 and TRBJ2-7; perhaps TRBD1 as D (5 bases). Germline V gene lookup returns CDR1 MNHNS and CDR2 SASEGT. V was shortened by 8 bases and J by 4 bases, with 12 bases between the two germline ends. The CDR3 loop spans 12 amino acids. The CDR3 region has the DNA TGTGCCAGCTGGACACCCCTGTACGAGCAGTACTTC. Translating it yields CASWTPLYEQYF.

This chain uses TRBV10-3 with TRBJ2-2; no clear D. Trimming stripped 6 bases from V and 4 bases from J, with 6 bases between. The CDR3 is 12 amino acids. Germline lookup yields CDR1 ENHRY and CDR2 SYGVKD. CDR3 sequence: CAIRSSTGELFF. In nucleotides, the CDR3 is TGTGCCATCAGGAGTTCCACCGGGGAGCTGTTTTTT.

The chain recombines TRBV10-3 with TRBJ1-2, with a weak D call TRBD1 (6 bases). V was cut by 2 bases and J by 5 bases, with 21 bases left in between. The CDR3 runs 17 residues. CDR1 is ENHRY, CDR2 SYGVKD, per germline. The CDR3 DNA reads TGTGCCATCAGTGAGGAAGGGACACGAAAAACCCTTTATGGCTACACCTTC. As protein: CAISEEGTRKTLYGYTF.

This chain joins TRBV11-2 and TRBJ2-5; 7 bases map to TRBD1. The CDR3 covers 13 residues. Trimming at V came to 7 bases and at J to 4 bases, leaving 6 bases not matched to a gene. CDR1 is SGHAT and CDR2 is FQNNGV in the germline V gene. The CDR3 spells CASTQQGRETQYF. The CDR3 DNA reads as TGTGCCAGCACCCAACAGGGGCGAGAGACCCAGTACTTC.

V usage is TRBV13 and J usage is TRBJ1-5; D gene unclear. The CDR3 loop spans 16 amino acids. The ends were cut back, 5 bases at V and 5 bases at J, with 19 bases in the middle. Germline V lookup: CDR1 PRHDT, CDR2 FYEKMQ (reference sequence). In nucleotides, the CDR3 is TGTGCCAGCAGCCGATCCAAAGGCGCTGGGGATCAGCCCCAGCATTTT. It specifies CASSRSKGAGDQPQHF. Full variable domain (remainder filled in from reference TRBV13 and TRBJ1-5): AAGVIQSPRHLIKEKRETATLKCYPIPRHDTVYWYQQGPGQDPQFLISFYEKMQSDKGSIPDRFSAQQFSDYHSELNMSSLELGDSALYFCASSRSKGAGDQPQHFGDGTRLSIL.

The chain uses TRBV10-3 and TRBJ2-7, with D possibly TRBD1 on 5 matching bases. The CDR3 spans 15 residues. CDR1 is ENHRY and CDR2 is SYGVKD in the germline V gene. Trimming cost V 4 bases and J 4 bases, with 17 bases left between them. The DNA for the CDR3 is TGTGCCATCAGTGGTAGTGACCCAGGGTCTTACGAGCAGTACTTC. It translates to CAISGSDPGSYEQYF.

This clone was recorded once. The rearrangement uses TRBV7-2 and TRBJ1-5; possibly TRBD1 for D (5 bases). This CDR3 region has 15 residues. Per the germline V gene, CDR1 is SGHTA and CDR2 is FQGNSA. Trimming took off 7 bases at V and 4 bases at J, with 17 bases between the two ends. CDR3: CASIGGPGGNQPQHF. CDR3 sequence (DNA): TGTGCCAGCATCGGAGGTCCGGGGGGGAATCAGCCCCAGCATTTT.

This chain connects TRBV7-6 to TRBJ2-7; either TRBD1 or TRBD2 may supply D (6 bases each). The ends were cut back, 2 bases at V and 6 bases at J, with 14 bases in the middle. The germline gives CDR1 SGHVS, CDR2 FNYEAQ. This CDR3 spans 14 amino acids. The CDR3 loop reads CASSLRGALGEQYF. The CDR3 DNA follows: TGTGCCAGCAGCTTAAGGGGGGCGCTCGGCGAGCAGTACTTC.

V usage is TRBV6-5 and J usage is TRBJ2-1; 8 bases fit TRBD2. CDR3 size: 16 residues. Germline loops: CDR1 MNHEY, CDR2 SVGAGI. Germline trimming cut 0 bases from V and 4 bases from J; bases unmatched to any gene: 5. The CDR3 DNA is TGTGCCAGCAGTTACTCCGGAGCGGGAGTTTACAATGAGCAGTTCTTC. Translation: CASSYSGAGVYNEQFF.

This rearrangement joins TRBV21-1 to TRBJ1-3; the DNA was not compared with TRBD1, the D call given in the table. TRBV21-1 is termed a pseudogene. This CDR3 is 15 amino acids long. In nucleotides, the CDR3 is TGTGCCAGCAGCAAGACAGGGAGCCGCGGAAACACCATATATTTT. Its protein is CASSKTGSRGNTIYF.

The chain carries TRBV30 and TRBJ1-5; D is ambiguous. The length of the CDR3 is 12 residues. V lost 4 bases and J lost 9, with 13 bases in between. Germline V gives CDR1 GTSNPN, CDR2 SVGIG (reference sequence). In DNA form, the CDR3 reads TGTGCCTGGAAAAGAGTAAACGGGCCCCAGCATTTT. Translation gives CAWKRVNGPQHF.

The chain employs TRBV5-4 and TRBJ1-3; D remains unclear. The germline V gene has CDR1 SGHNT and CDR2 YYREEE (reference sequence). The V gene lost 2 bases and the J gene lost 2 bases, with 8 bases spanning the gap. The CDR3 sequence is 14 residues long. CDR3 DNA sequence: TGTGCCAGCAGCTTAACTGGGCCTGGAAACACCATATATTTT. Amino acids: CASSLTGPGNTIYF. Drawing the rest from reference TRBV5-4 and TRBJ1-3, the complete variable domain is ETGVTQSPTHLIKTRGQQVTLRCSSQSGHNTVSWYQQALGQGPQFIFQYYREEENGRGNFPPRFSGLQFPNYSSELNVNALELDDSALYLCASSLTGPGNTIYFGEGSWLTVV.

The CDR3 is CASSLESADNEQFF. CDR3 DNA sequence: TGTGCCAGCAGCTTGGAGTCGGCAGACAATGAGCAGTTCTTC. The chain links TRBV5-5 to TRBJ2-1; D remains unclear. The germline V gene has CDR1 SGHKS and CDR2 YYEKEE (reference sequence). The CDR3 is 14 residues long. The V end lost 0 bases, the J end lost 5 bases, and 9 bases lay between the germline ends.

In this sample, this clone turned up once. The chain combines TRBV9 with TRBJ1-1; 11 nucleotides align to TRBD1. The CDR3 contains 19 residues. Germline CDR1 and CDR2: SGDLS and YYNGEE. J was trimmed by 1 base and V by 0 bases; bases with no gene match: 11. The DNA of the CDR3 is TGTGCCAGCAGCGTAGGGATCGGACAGGGGGCTTCTTGGAACACTGAAGCTTTCTTT. The encoded protein is CASSVGIGQGASWNTEAFF.

The chain couples TRBV19 to TRBJ2-1; D may be TRBD1 (5 bases). The CDR3 totals 15 residues. Germline CDR1 and CDR2: LNHDA and SQIVND (reference sequence). With 6 bases removed from V and 2 bases from J, the gap between germline ends came to 14 bases. CDR3 protein: CASRDDSEAYNEQFF. DNA for the CDR3: TGTGCCAGTAGGGATGACAGTGAGGCCTACAATGAGCAGTTCTTC.

The V and J genes are TRBV5-1 and TRBJ1-6, with D maybe TRBD1 (5 bases). The CDR3 length is 15 residues. In germline, CDR1 is SGHRS, CDR2 YFSETQ. Trimming removed 0 bases at V and 6 bases at J, with 10 bases between. CDR3 DNA sequence: TGCGCCAGCAGCTTGGCGGGGGGGGGTAATTCACCCCTCCACTTT. This translates into CASSLAGGGNSPLHF.